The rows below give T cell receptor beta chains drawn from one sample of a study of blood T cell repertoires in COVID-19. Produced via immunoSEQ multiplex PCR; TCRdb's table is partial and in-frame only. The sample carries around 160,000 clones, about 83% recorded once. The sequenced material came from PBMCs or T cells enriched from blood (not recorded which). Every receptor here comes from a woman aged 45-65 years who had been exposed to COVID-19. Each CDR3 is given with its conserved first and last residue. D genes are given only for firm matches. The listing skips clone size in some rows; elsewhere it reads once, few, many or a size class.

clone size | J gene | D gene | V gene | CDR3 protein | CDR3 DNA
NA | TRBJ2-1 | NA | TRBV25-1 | CASQRVGSNEQFF | TGTGCCTCCCAACGGGTCGGGAGCAATGAGCAGTTCTTC
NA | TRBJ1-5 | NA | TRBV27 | CASSRTSYSNQPQHF | TGTGCCAGCAGTCGGACTAGTTATAGCAATCAGCCCCAGCATTTT
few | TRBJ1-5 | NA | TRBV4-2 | CASSQDFNEGEQPQHF | TGTGCCAGCAGCCAAGATTTTAATGAGGGCGAACAGCCCCAGCATTTT
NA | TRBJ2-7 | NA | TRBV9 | CASGPGVDEQYF | TGTGCCAGCGGTCCGGGGGTGGACGAGCAGTACTTC
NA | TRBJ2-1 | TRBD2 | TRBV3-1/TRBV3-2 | CASSQPPTSGRPHNEQFF | TGTGCCAGCAGCCAACCCCCTACTAGCGGGAGGCCCCACAATGAGCAGTTCTTC
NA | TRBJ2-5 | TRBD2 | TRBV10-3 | CAISGLAGQETQYF | TGTGCCATCAGTGGACTAGCGGGGCAAGAGACCCAGTACTTC
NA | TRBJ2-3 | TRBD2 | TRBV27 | CASSFSSLGGNTQYF | TGTGCCAGCAGTTTCTCCTCCCTGGGGGGGAATACGCAGTATTTT
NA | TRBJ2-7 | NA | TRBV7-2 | CASSFQFVYEQYF | TGTGCCAGCAGCTTCCAGTTCGTCTACGAGCAGTACTTC
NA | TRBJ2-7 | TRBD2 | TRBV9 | CASSVGLAPYEQYF | TGTGCCAGCAGCGTTGGACTAGCTCCCTACGAGCAGTACTTC
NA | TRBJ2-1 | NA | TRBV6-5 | CASSLRVTYNEQFF | TGTGCCAGCAGTTTAAGAGTCACCTACAATGAGCAGTTCTTC
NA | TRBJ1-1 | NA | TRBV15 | CATSRDRGEAEAFF | TGTGCCACCAGCAGAGATCGGGGGGAGGCTGAAGCTTTCTTT
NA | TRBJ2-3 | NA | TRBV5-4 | CASSLAGRDTQYF | TGTGCCAGCAGCTTGGCGGGAAGGGATACGCAGTATTTT
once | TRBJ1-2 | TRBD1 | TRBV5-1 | CASSSEPGTGGGYTF | TGCGCCAGCAGCTCCGAACCCGGGACAGGGGGAGGCTACACCTTC
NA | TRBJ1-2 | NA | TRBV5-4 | CASSSPGSYGYTF | TGTGCCAGCAGCTCCCCGGGGAGCTATGGCTACACCTTC
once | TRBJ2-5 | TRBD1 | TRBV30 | CAWSSWTGAQETQYF | TGTGCCTGGAGTAGTTGGACAGGGGCCCAAGAGACCCAGTACTTC
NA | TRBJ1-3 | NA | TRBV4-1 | CASSQDPRANTIYF | TGCGCCAGCAGCCAAGATCCCAGGGCGAACACCATATATTTT
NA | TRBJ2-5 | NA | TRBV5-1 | CASSLVAGWQETQYF | TGCGCCAGCAGCTTGGTGGCAGGATGGCAGGAGACCCAGTACTTC
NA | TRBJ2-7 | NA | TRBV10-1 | CASSRDFSYEQYF | TGCGCCAGCAGTCGGGACTTCTCCTACGAGCAGTACTTC
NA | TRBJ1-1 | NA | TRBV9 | CASSVVGGDTEAFF | TGTGCCAGCAGCGTAGTGGGGGGGGACACTGAAGCTTTCTTT
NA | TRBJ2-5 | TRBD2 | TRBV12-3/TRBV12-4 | CASRLSGRETQYF | TGTGCCAGCAGATTAAGCGGGAGAGAGACCCAGTACTTC
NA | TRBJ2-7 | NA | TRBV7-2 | CASSPPMAGVYEQYF | TGTGCCAGCAGCCCTCCCATGGCAGGCGTCTACGAGCAGTACTTC
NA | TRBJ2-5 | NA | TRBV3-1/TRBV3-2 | CASSPISGETQYF | TGTGCCAGCAGCCCTATCTCGGGGGAGACCCAGTACTTC
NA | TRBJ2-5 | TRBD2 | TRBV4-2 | CASSQERLAGSQETQYF | TGTGCCAGCAGCCAAGAAAGGCTAGCGGGGAGTCAAGAGACCCAGTACTTC
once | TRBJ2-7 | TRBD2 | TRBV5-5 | CASSPAGVPYEQYF | TGTGCCAGCAGCCCGGCGGGGGTCCCCTACGAGCAGTACTTC
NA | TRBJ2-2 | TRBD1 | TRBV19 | CASTGTGGTGELFF | TGTGCCAGTACCGGGACAGGGGGCACCGGGGAGCTGTTTTTT
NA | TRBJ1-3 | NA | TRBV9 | CASSPDPRGQWENTIYF | TGTGCCAGCAGCCCCGACCCTCGCGGACAGTGGGAAAACACCATATATTTT
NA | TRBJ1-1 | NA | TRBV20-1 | CSASDQLNTEAFF | TGCAGTGCTAGTGACCAGTTGAACACTGAAGCTTTCTTT
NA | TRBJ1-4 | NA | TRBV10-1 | CASSESTTPNEKLFF | TGCGCCAGCAGTGAGTCGACTACCCCTAATGAAAAACTGTTTTTT
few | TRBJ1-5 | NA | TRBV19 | CASSTREAGNQPQHF | TGTGCCAGTAGTACCCGGGAAGCAGGCAATCAGCCCCAGCATTTT
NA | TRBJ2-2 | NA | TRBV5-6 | CASSFISGELFF | TGTGCCAGCAGCTTTATTTCCGGGGAGCTGTTTTTT
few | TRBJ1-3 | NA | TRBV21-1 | CASSKGDRGLGNTIYF | TGTGCCAGCAGCAAAGGGGACAGGGGGCTTGGAAACACCATATATTTT
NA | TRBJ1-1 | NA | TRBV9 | CASSVGAGGDTEAFF | TGTGCCAGCAGCGTAGGTGCCGGAGGGGACACTGAAGCTTTCTTT
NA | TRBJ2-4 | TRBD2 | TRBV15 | CATSRGTGGAKNIQYF | TGTGCCACCAGCAGAGGGACGGGAGGAGCCAAAAACATTCAGTACTTC